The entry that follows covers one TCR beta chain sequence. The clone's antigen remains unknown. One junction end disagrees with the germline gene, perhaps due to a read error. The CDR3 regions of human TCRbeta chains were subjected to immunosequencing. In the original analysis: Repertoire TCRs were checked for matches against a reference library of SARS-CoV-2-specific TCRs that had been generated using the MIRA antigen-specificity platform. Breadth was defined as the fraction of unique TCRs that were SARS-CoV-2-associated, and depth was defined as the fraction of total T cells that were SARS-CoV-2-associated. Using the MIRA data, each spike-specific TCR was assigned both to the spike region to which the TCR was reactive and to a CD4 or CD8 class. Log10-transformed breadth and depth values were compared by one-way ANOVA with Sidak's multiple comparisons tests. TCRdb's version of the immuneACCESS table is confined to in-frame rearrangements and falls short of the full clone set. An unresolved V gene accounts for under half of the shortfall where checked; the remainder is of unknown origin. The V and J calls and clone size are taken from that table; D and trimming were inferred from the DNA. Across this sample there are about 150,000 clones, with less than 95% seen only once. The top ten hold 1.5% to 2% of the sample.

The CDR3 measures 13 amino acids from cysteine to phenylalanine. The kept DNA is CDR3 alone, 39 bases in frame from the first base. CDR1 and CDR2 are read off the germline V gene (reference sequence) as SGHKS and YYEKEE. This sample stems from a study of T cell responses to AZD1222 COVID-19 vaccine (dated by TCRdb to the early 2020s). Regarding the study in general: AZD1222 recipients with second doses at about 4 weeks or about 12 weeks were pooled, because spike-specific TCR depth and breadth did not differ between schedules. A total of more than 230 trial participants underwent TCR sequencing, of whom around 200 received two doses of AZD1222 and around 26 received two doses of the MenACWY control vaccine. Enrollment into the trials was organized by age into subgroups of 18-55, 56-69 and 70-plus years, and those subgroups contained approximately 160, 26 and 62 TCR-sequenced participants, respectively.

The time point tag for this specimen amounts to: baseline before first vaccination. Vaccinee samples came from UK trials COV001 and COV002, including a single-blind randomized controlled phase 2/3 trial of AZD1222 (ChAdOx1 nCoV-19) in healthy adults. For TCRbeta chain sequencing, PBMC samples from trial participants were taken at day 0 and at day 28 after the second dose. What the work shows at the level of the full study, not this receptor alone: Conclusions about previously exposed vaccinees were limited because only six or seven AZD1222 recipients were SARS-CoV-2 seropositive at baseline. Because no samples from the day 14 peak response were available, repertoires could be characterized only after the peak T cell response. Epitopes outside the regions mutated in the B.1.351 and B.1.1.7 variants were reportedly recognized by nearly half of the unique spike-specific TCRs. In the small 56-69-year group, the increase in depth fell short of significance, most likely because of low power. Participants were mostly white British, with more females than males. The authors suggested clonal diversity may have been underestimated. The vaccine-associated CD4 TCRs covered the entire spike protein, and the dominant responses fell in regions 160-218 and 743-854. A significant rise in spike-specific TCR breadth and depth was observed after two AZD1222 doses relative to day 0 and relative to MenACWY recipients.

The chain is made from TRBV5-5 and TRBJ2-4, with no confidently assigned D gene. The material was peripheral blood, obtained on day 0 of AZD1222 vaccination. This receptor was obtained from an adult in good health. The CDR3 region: CASSPQAENIQYF. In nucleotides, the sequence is TGTGCCAGCAGCCCCCAAGCCGAAAACATTCAGTACTTC.